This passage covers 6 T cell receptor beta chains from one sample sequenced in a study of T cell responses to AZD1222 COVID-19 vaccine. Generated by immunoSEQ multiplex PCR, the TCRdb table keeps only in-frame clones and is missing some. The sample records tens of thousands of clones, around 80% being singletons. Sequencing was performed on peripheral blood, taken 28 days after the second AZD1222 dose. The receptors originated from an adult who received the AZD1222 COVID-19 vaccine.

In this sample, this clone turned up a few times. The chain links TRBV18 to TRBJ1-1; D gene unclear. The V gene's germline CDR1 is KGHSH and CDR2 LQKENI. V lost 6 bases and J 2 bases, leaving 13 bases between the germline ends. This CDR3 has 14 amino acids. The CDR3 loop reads CASSFDGFNTEAFF. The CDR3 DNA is TGTGCCAGCTCCTTCGACGGATTTAACACTGAAGCTTTCTTT.

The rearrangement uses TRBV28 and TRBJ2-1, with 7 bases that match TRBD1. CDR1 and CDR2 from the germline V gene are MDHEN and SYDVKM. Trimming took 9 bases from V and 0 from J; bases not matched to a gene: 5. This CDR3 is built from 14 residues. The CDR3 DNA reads TGTGCCAGTCTAGGGGGCGCCTCCTACAATGAGCAGTTCTTC. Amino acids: CASLGGASYNEQFF.

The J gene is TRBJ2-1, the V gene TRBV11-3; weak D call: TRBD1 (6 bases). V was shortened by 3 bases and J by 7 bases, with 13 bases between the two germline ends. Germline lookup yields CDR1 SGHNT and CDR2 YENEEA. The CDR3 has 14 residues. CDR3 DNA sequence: TGTGCCAGCAGCTTGAGAGGACAGTCTAATGAGCAGTTCTTC. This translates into CASSLRGQSNEQFF.

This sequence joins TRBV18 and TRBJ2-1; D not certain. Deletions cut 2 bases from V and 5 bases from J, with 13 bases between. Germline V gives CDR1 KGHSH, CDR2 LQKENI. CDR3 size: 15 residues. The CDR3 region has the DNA TGTGCCAGCTCACCAGGTGTTAGGATCGACAATGAGCAGTTCTTC. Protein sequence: CASSPGVRIDNEQFF.

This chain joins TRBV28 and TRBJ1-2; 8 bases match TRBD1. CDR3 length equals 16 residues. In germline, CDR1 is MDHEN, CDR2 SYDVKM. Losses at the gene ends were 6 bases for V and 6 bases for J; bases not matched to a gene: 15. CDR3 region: CASRQPHPGQENGYTF. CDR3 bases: TGTGCCAGCAGACAACCGCACCCGGGACAGGAAAATGGCTACACCTTC.

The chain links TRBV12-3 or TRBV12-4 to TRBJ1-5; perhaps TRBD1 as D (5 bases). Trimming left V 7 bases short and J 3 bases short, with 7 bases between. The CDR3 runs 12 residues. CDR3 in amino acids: CASKGNNQPQHF. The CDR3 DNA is TGTGCCAGCAAGGGGAACAATCAGCCCCAGCATTTT.